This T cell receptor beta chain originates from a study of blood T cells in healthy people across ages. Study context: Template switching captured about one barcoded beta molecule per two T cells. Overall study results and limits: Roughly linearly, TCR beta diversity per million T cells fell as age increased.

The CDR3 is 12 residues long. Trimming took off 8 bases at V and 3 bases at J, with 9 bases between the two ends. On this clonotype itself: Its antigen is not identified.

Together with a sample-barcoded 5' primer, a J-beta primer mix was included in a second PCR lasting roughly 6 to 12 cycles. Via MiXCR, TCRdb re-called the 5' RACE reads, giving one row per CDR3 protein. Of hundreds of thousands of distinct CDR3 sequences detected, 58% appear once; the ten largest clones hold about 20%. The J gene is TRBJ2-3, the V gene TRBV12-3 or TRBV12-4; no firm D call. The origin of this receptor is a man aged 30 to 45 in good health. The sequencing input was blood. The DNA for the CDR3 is TGTGCCAGCGGAACACTAACAGATACGCAGTATTTT. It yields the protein CASGTLTDTQYF.